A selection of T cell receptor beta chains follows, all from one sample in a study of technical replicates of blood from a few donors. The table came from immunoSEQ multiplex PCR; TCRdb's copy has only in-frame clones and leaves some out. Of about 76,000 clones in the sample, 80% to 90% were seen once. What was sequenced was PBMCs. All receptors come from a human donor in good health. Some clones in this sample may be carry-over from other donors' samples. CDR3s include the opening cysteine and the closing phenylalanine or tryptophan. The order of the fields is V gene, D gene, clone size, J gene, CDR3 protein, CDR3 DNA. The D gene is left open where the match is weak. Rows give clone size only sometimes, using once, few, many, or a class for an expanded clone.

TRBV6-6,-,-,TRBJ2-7,CASSQEYEQYF,TGTGCCAGCAGTCAGGAATACGAGCAGTACTTC
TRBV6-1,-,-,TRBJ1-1,CASSDPQGRRANTEAFF,TGTGCCAGCAGTGACCCCCAGGGGCGGCGGGCGAACACTGAAGCTTTCTTT
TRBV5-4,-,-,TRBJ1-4,CASRRASNEKLFF,TGTGCCAGCAGGAGGGCTTCTAATGAAAAACTGTTTTTT
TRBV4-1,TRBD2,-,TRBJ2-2,CASSQVFKTSGGTGELFF,TGCGCCAGCAGCCAAGTCTTTAAGACTAGCGGGGGGACCGGGGAGCTGTTTTTT
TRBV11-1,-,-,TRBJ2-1,CASSTGWLAANEQFF,TGTGCCAGCAGCACAGGGTGGTTGGCGGCCAATGAGCAGTTCTTC
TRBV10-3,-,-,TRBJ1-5,CAISESLNNQPQHF,TGTGCCATCAGTGAGAGCCTGAACAATCAGCCCCAGCATTTT
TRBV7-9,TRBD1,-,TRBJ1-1,CASSPQTGTHTEAFF,TGTGCCAGCAGCCCTCAGACAGGGACACACACTGAAGCTTTCTTT
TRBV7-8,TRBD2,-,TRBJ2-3,CASSTPPTTGLAWDTQYF,TGTGCCAGCAGTACACCGCCGACAACGGGACTAGCATGGGATACGCAGTATTTT
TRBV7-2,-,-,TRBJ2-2,CASSLVSTGELFF,TGTGCCAGCAGCCTCGTGTCGACCGGGGAGCTGTTTTTT
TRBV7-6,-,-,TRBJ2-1,CASSLGGEQFF,TGTGCCAGCAGCTTAGGGGGCGAGCAGTTCTTC
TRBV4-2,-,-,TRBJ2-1,CASSQGTAGNNEQFF,TGTGCCAGCAGCCAAGGAACAGCGGGTAACAATGAGCAGTTCTTC
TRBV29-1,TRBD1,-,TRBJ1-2,CSVEDFGQGYGYTF,TGCAGCGTTGAAGATTTTGGACAGGGGTATGGCTACACCTTC
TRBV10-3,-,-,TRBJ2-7,CAISESPGYEQYF,TGTGCCATCAGTGAGTCCCCGGGCTACGAGCAGTACTTC
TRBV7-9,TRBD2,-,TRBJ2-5,CASSLLGLAGTRETQYF,TGTGCCAGCAGCTTACTGGGACTAGCGGGGACTCGGGAGACCCAGTACTTC
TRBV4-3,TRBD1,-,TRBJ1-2,CASSQDRGRDGYTF,TGCGCCAGCAGCCAAGACAGGGGGCGTGATGGCTACACCTTC
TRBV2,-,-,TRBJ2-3,CASSIADTQYF,TGTGCCAGCAGTATCGCAGATACGCAGTATTTT
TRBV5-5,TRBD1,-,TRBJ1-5,CASSLMVGQGGNQPQHF,TGTGCCAGCAGCTTGATGGTCGGACAGGGAGGAAATCAGCCCCAGCATTTT
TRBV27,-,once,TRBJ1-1,CASTRNRNTEAFF,TGTGCCAGCACGAGAAACAGAAACACTGAAGCTTTCTTT
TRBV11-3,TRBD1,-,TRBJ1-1,CASSLGPDRGAFF,TGTGCCAGCAGCTTAGGCCCAGACAGGGGAGCTTTCTTT
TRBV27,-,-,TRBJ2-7,CASSPDRVTYEQYF,TGTGCCAGCAGTCCGGACAGAGTTACCTACGAGCAGTACTTC
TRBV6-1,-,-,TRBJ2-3,CASSEYVGLPTDTQYF,TGTGCCAGCAGTGAATACGTGGGACTTCCGACAGATACGCAGTATTTT
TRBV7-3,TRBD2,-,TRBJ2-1,CASSPLAGPEGGEQFF,TGTGCCAGCAGCCCACTAGCGGGCCCAGAGGGTGGTGAGCAGTTCTTC
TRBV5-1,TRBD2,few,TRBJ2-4,CASSPTSAGDIQYF,TGCGCCAGCAGCCCCACTAGCGCGGGGGACATTCAGTACTTC
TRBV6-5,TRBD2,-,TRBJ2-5,CASIAGEFSETQYF,TGTGCCAGCATAGCGGGGGAATTTTCGGAGACCCAGTACTTC
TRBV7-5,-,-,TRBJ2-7,CVRSSPGQGAPEQYF,TGTGTCAGAAGCTCCCCGGGACAGGGGGCGCCTGAGCAGTACTTC
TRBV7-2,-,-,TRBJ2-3,CASSFPGARTDTQYF,TGTGCCAGCAGCTTCCCTGGGGCTAGGACAGATACGCAGTATTTT
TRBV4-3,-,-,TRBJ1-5,CASSQDVMKTYSNQPQHF,TGCGCCAGCAGCCAAGACGTCATGAAAACCTATAGCAATCAGCCCCAGCATTTT
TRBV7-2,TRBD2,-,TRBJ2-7,CASSLSGRTDEQYF,TGTGCCAGCAGCCTTAGCGGGAGAACTGATGAGCAGTACTTC
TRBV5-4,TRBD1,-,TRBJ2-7,CASSLTGVPYEQYF,TGTGCCAGCAGCTTGACAGGGGTCCCCTACGAGCAGTACTTC
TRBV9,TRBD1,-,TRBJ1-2,CASSVADERGRYGYTF,TGTGCCAGCAGCGTAGCTGATGAGAGGGGGCGATATGGCTACACCTTC
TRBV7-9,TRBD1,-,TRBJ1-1,CASSPDRGLATEAFF,TGTGCCAGCAGCCCAGACAGGGGGCTTGCCACTGAAGCTTTCTTT
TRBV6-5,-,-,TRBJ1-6,CASSPQGSNSPLHF,TGTGCCAGCAGTCCACAGGGATCTAATTCACCCCTCCACTTT